The text below deals with one TCR beta chain. Antigen specificity is unknown. This CDR3 contains 16 residues. This entry comes from a study of shared clonotypes between healthy human individuals. The overall study: Per donor, three plates held CD4 naive cells, three held CD4 memory, two held CD8 naive and one held CD8 memory.

Deep level was the assay's run setting. Per sorted-subset replicate PCR, input was 200 to 250 ng DNA, representing roughly 29,000 T cell genomes. Repertoires were generated with immunoSEQ multiplex PCR, while TCRdb's copy carries only in-frame clones and drops some. The table records about 770,000 clones, approximately 72% of them present only once. Findings of the study overall: Shared across a few donors were around 4.7% of the naive CD4 clonotypes.

The rearrangement links TRBV1 to TRBJ2-7. TRBV1 is a pseudogene. Input material: memory CD4+ T cells sorted from blood. This sample's subset: CD45RA-negative fraction. The source of this sequence is a woman aged 25 to 39 in good health. CDR3 residues: CTSSQEGAGRSYEQYF. The CDR3 coding sequence is TGCACCAGCAGCCAAGAGGGGGCGGGAAGGTCATACGAGCAGTACTTC.